A selection of T cell receptor beta chains follows, all from one sample in a study of blood T cell repertoires in COVID-19. Assay: immunoSEQ multiplex PCR; the TCRdb copy retains only in-frame clones and omits some. The profile covers roughly 110,000 clones, with less than 90% appearing a single time and about 4.2% taken by the ten largest. The sequenced material came from peripheral blood. The source is a human donor in a cohort sampled during active COVID-19. Both conserved end residues are part of each CDR3. A D gene is named only where the DNA matches it firmly. Clone size is shown for a subset of rows, as once, few, many or a class of expanded clone.

j_call v_call d_call clone_size cdr3_nt cdr3_aa
TRBJ1-6 TRBV2 NA NA TGTGCCAGCAGGGGGTCGGGGTCAAATTCACCCCTCCACTTT CASRGSGSNSPLHF
TRBJ1-5 TRBV28 TRBD1 NA TGTGCCAGCATCCAGGACAGGGGAATAGATAGCAATCAGCCCCAGCATTTT CASIQDRGIDSNQPQHF
TRBJ2-3 TRBV10-3 NA NA TGTGCCATCGCCGGGAGCACAGATACGCAGTATTTT CAIAGSTDTQYF
TRBJ2-1 TRBV6-5 TRBD2 NA TGTGCCAGCAGGGCATCCGGGGGGGGTAACAATGAGCAGTTCTTC CASRASGGGNNEQFF
TRBJ2-3 TRBV6-5 TRBD2 NA TGTGCCAGCAGCGTTCTAGCGGGAGTACCAGATACGCAGTATTTT CASSVLAGVPDTQYF
TRBJ2-1 TRBV3-1/TRBV3-2 NA once TGTGCCAGCAGCCAAACAGGGTACAATGAGCAGTTCTTC CASSQTGYNEQFF
TRBJ1-1 TRBV6-2/TRBV6-3 TRBD1 NA TGTGCCAGCAGTCGCGACAGGGTTAGCACTGAAGCTTTCTTT CASSRDRVSTEAFF
TRBJ1-2 TRBV7-2 NA NA TGTGCCAGCAGCATAGGGGTGGGGAGCGACTATGGCTACACCTTC CASSIGVGSDYGYTF
TRBJ1-4 TRBV6-5 TRBD1 NA TGTGCCAGCGTCGGGGACAGGTATTGGGAAAAACTGTTTTTT CASVGDRYWEKLFF
TRBJ2-1 TRBV7-9 NA NA TGTGCCAGCACCTCACTGACGGGAGACTCTCACAATGAGCAGTTCTTC CASTSLTGDSHNEQFF
TRBJ1-6 TRBV27 TRBD1 NA TGTGCCAGCAAGCTATTCCCGGGACAGTCGCCAAATTCACCCCTCCACTTT CASKLFPGQSPNSPLHF
TRBJ1-1 TRBV6-6 NA NA TGTGCCAGCAGCCCCGACACTGAAGCTTTCTTT CASSPDTEAFF
TRBJ2-2 TRBV6-5 TRBD1 NA TGTGCCAGCAGCCCCCGGACAGGGGGCCAGGAGGAGCTGTTTTTT CASSPRTGGQEELFF
TRBJ1-5 TRBV30 TRBD1 NA TGTGCCTGGAGCGATAACTACAGGGGGGACAATCAGCCCCAGCATTTT CAWSDNYRGDNQPQHF
TRBJ1-2 TRBV3-1/TRBV3-2 TRBD1 NA TGTGCCAGCAGCCCGGGACAGTACTATGGCTACACCTTC CASSPGQYYGYTF
TRBJ1-1 TRBV5-6 TRBD1 NA TGTGCCAGCAGCCAATACAGGGGGCAACGAAACACTGAAGCTTTCTTT CASSQYRGQRNTEAFF
TRBJ2-5 TRBV7-2 TRBD2 NA TGTGCCAGCAGCAAACTAGCGGGAGGGCGAGAGACCCAGTACTTC CASSKLAGGRETQYF
TRBJ1-1 TRBV28 TRBD1 NA TGTGCCAGCAGTTTGAGACAGGGGGGTCGGACTGAAGCTTTCTTT CASSLRQGGRTEAFF
TRBJ2-1 TRBV30 TRBD1 NA TGTGCCTGGAGTAAACAGGGGAATGAGCAGTTCTTC CAWSKQGNEQFF
TRBJ2-2 TRBV29-1 NA NA TGCAGCGTTGTTGGGACAACTCACACCGGGGAGCTGTTTTTT CSVVGTTHTGELFF
TRBJ1-2 TRBV7-2 NA once TGTGCCAGCAGCTTAGCTCAGGGTCGGTATGGCTACACCTTC CASSLAQGRYGYTF
TRBJ2-7 TRBV30 TRBD2 NA TGTGCCTGGAGCCTTGCTAGCGGGACCTACGAGCAGTACTTC CAWSLASGTYEQYF
TRBJ2-2 TRBV7-2 NA NA TGTGCCAGCAGCTTTGCAGGAAAGACCGGGGAGCTGTTTTTT CASSFAGKTGELFF
TRBJ1-6 TRBV19 NA NA TGTGCCAGTAGTGCCGGAACCGGGACTCGCGATTCACCCCTCCACTTT CASSAGTGTRDSPLHF
TRBJ1-6 TRBV4-3 TRBD1 NA TGCGCCAGCAGCCAACTTGCCGGGACAGGGGACTCACCCCTCCACTTT CASSQLAGTGDSPLHF
TRBJ2-3 TRBV5-4 TRBD2 NA TGTGCCAGCAGCACCGGACTAGCGGGAGGGGCAGATACGCAGTATTTT CASSTGLAGGADTQYF
TRBJ2-2 TRBV7-3 NA NA TGTGCCAGCAGCTTAGGGGGCAGCGGGGAGCTGTTTTTT CASSLGGSGELFF
TRBJ1-5 TRBV27 TRBD1 NA TGTGCCAGCAGGACAACAGGGGGCGGCATTATCTCGCAATATAGCAATCAGCCCCAGCATTTT CASRTTGGGIISQYSNQPQHF
TRBJ2-7 TRBV4-2 NA NA TGTGCCAGCAGCCAGGTTTCAGGGACTGGCTCCTACGAGCAGTACTTC CASSQVSGTGSYEQYF
TRBJ1-4 TRBV28 TRBD1 NA TGTGCCAGCAGTTCGACAGGGCCCGAAAAACTGTTTTTT CASSSTGPEKLFF
TRBJ1-1 TRBV7-2 NA NA TGTGCCAGCAGCCCTAGGACGGGACAAAACACTGAAGCTTTCTTT CASSPRTGQNTEAFF
TRBJ2-7 TRBV27 TRBD1 NA TGTGCCAGCAAATTAGGACAGGGGGGCGAGCAGTACTTC CASKLGQGGEQYF
TRBJ2-3 TRBV18 TRBD2 NA TGTGCCAGCTCACCACCGCCGCCTAGCGGAGGCACAGATACGCAGTATTTT CASSPPPPSGGTDTQYF
TRBJ2-5 TRBV27 NA NA TGTGCCAGCAGTATCAAAGCGGGACACGGCGTCCAGTACTTC CASSIKAGHGVQYF
TRBJ2-3 TRBV28 TRBD2 NA TGTGCCAGCAGTTTAGACGGGAGGAGTCCAGATACGCAGTATTTT CASSLDGRSPDTQYF
TRBJ2-5 TRBV3-1/TRBV3-2 NA NA TGTGCCAGCAGCCGAAGAGCGGCCTTAAGTAGAGAGACCCAGTACTTC CASSRRAALSRETQYF
TRBJ2-6 TRBV5-5 TRBD1 NA TGTGCCAGCAGCATTTGGGACAGGGCTGGGGCCAACGTCCTGACTTTC CASSIWDRAGANVLTF
TRBJ1-1 TRBV4-3 TRBD1 NA TGCGCCAGCAGCCTACGGACAGGGCTGTCAGCTTTCTTT CASSLRTGLSAFF
TRBJ2-1 TRBV9 TRBD2 NA TGTGCCAGCAGCCGTACCCCGGGACTAGCGGGAGTTGAGCAGTTCTTC CASSRTPGLAGVEQFF
TRBJ2-2 TRBV7-3 TRBD2 NA TGTGCCAGCAGCTCGGGACTAGCGGGAAACACCGGGGAGCTGTTTTTT CASSSGLAGNTGELFF
TRBJ2-1 TRBV7-2 TRBD2 NA TGTGCCAGCAGCCTCACTAGCGGGACCTCCTACAATGAGCAGTTCTTC CASSLTSGTSYNEQFF
TRBJ2-5 TRBV18 TRBD2 few TGTGCCAGCTCACCAGAGACTAGCGCCTCTCCAGTGGAGACCCAGTACTTC CASSPETSASPVETQYF
TRBJ2-7 TRBV4-3 NA NA TGCGCCAGCAGCCAAGAAGCGGGACAATCCTACGAGCAGTACTTC CASSQEAGQSYEQYF
TRBJ2-5 TRBV13 TRBD1 once TGTGCCAGCAGCTCCGGGACAGGGGTCGGGGAGACCCAGTACTTC CASSSGTGVGETQYF
TRBJ1-3 TRBV4-1 TRBD1 few TGCGCCAGCAGCCCCCGACAGGGAACTGGAAACACCATATATTTT CASSPRQGTGNTIYF
TRBJ1-2 TRBV28 NA NA TGTGCCAGCAGTTTTCCCCCTGGGGAGGGAGAGGACTACACCTTC CASSFPPGEGEDYTF
TRBJ1-6 TRBV4-1 NA NA TGCGCCAGCAGCCAAGACACGGCCACAAGGGGTTCACCCCTCCACTTT CASSQDTATRGSPLHF
TRBJ2-1 TRBV4-1 TRBD2 NA TGCGCCAGCAGCCAAGATGCAAGCGGGGCCTACAATGAGCAGTTCTTC CASSQDASGAYNEQFF
TRBJ1-1 TRBV7-2 NA NA TGTGCCAGCGTCCTTACAGGGAACACTGAAGCTTTCTTT CASVLTGNTEAFF
TRBJ1-2 TRBV6-5 NA NA TGTGCCAGCAACACACTACAGGGTAATGGCTACACCTTC CASNTLQGNGYTF
TRBJ2-5 TRBV14 NA NA TGTGCCAGCAGCCAGACTAGTTTCAGGGCACAAGAGACCCAGTACTTC CASSQTSFRAQETQYF
TRBJ2-1 TRBV5-1 TRBD2 NA TGCGCCAGCAGCTTGCCCTCTAGCGGAGGCAACAATGAGCAGTTCTTC CASSLPSSGGNNEQFF
TRBJ1-3 TRBV7-3 TRBD1 few TGTGCCAGCAGCTTAAAAGGGACAGGGGTTGGAAACACCATATATTTT CASSLKGTGVGNTIYF
TRBJ1-1 TRBV18 TRBD1 NA TGTGCCAGCTCACCCAGGGGGTCTCACATGAACACTGAAGCTTTCTTT CASSPRGSHMNTEAFF
TRBJ1-1 TRBV2 NA few TGTGCCAGCAGTGAGGTACAAGTGAACACTGAAGCTTTCTTT CASSEVQVNTEAFF
TRBJ1-1 TRBV9 TRBD1 NA TGTGCCAGCAGCGAAGCGACAGGGGGCTTTATGAACACTGAAGCTTTCTTT CASSEATGGFMNTEAFF
TRBJ2-3 TRBV27 TRBD2 NA TGTGCCAGCAAAGGAACAGATACCTCTAGCGGGAGCACAGATACGCAGTATTTT CASKGTDTSSGSTDTQYF
TRBJ2-2 TRBV7-2 TRBD2 NA TGTGCCAGCAGCCAGGGACTAGCGGGTCGAGAGGAGCTGTTTTTT CASSQGLAGREELFF
TRBJ2-3 TRBV27 TRBD2 NA TGTGCCAGCAGTAGGACTAGCCGCACAGATACGCAGTATTTT CASSRTSRTDTQYF
TRBJ2-1 TRBV29-1 TRBD2 NA TGCAGCGTTGAACAACTAGCGGGATCCTACAATGAGCAGTTCTTC CSVEQLAGSYNEQFF